These T cell receptor beta chains were read from a single sample in a study of blood T cells in healthy people across ages. In TCRdb, the 5' RACE reads were re-called with MiXCR into one record per CDR3 protein. The table lists roughly 730,000 distinct CDR3 sequences, roughly 50% of them singletons. The sequenced sample consisted of blood. These receptors were collected from a man between 40 and 49 years old in good health. CDR3s include the opening cysteine and the closing phenylalanine or tryptophan. Fields, in order: D gene, J gene, V gene, CDR3 length, CDR3 protein. D genes are given only for firm matches.

d_call: TRBD2
j_call: TRBJ2-7
v_call: TRBV7-2
cdr3_length: 17
cdr3_aa: CASSTSQGLAGTYEQYF

d_call: .
j_call: TRBJ2-4
v_call: TRBV29-1
cdr3_length: 12
cdr3_aa: CSVVQGGNIQYF

d_call: TRBD2
j_call: TRBJ2-7
v_call: TRBV20-1
cdr3_length: 15
cdr3_aa: CSAQRALPERGEQYF

d_call: .
j_call: TRBJ2-3
v_call: TRBV11-3
cdr3_length: 12
cdr3_aa: CASAELGRTQYF

d_call: .
j_call: TRBJ2-7
v_call: TRBV12-3/TRBV12-4
cdr3_length: 14
cdr3_aa: CASSANRDPYEQYF

d_call: TRBD2
j_call: TRBJ2-7
v_call: TRBV6-5
cdr3_length: 14
cdr3_aa: CASSLAGGTNEQYF

d_call: TRBD2
j_call: TRBJ2-1
v_call: TRBV9
cdr3_length: 14
cdr3_aa: CASSVAGGINEQFF

d_call: TRBD1
j_call: TRBJ1-6
v_call: TRBV12-3/TRBV12-4
cdr3_length: 14
cdr3_aa: CASSPTGGGSPLHF

d_call: .
j_call: TRBJ2-3
v_call: TRBV20-1
cdr3_length: 14
cdr3_aa: CSASRILETDTQYF

d_call: .
j_call: TRBJ1-2
v_call: TRBV29-1
cdr3_length: 15
cdr3_aa: CSVEATGTANYGYTF

d_call: TRBD2
j_call: TRBJ2-7
v_call: TRBV5-4
cdr3_length: 18
cdr3_aa: CASSLDPGGPVVSYEQYF

d_call: TRBD1
j_call: TRBJ2-6
v_call: TRBV10-3
cdr3_length: 18
cdr3_aa: CAISGGGQGSSGANVLTF

d_call: TRBD1
j_call: TRBJ2-7
v_call: TRBV6-5
cdr3_length: 14
cdr3_aa: CASSRLTGSYEQYF

d_call: .
j_call: TRBJ2-5
v_call: TRBV5-1
cdr3_length: 16
cdr3_aa: CASSLEGRQTGETQYF

d_call: .
j_call: TRBJ2-7
v_call: TRBV28
cdr3_length: 14
cdr3_aa: CASSLGGPTYEQYF

d_call: .
j_call: TRBJ2-5
v_call: TRBV5-1
cdr3_length: 14
cdr3_aa: CASSLGPVIETQYF

d_call: TRBD1
j_call: TRBJ2-5
v_call: TRBV9
cdr3_length: 15
cdr3_aa: CASSATTGSGETQYF

d_call: .
j_call: TRBJ2-4
v_call: TRBV6-5
cdr3_length: 16
cdr3_aa: CASSLLGGTTKNIQYF

d_call: .
j_call: .
v_call: TRBV7-8
cdr3_length: 14
cdr3_aa: CASSLVLTAGEQYF

d_call: .
j_call: TRBJ2-7
v_call: TRBV6-6
cdr3_length: 15
cdr3_aa: CASRASGKALNEQYF

d_call: TRBD1
j_call: TRBJ1-6
v_call: TRBV11-2
cdr3_length: 17
cdr3_aa: CASSIDRGAYYNSPLHF

d_call: TRBD1
j_call: TRBJ1-4
v_call: TRBV6-5
cdr3_length: 15
cdr3_aa: CASSFDRAKGEKLFF

d_call: TRBD1
j_call: TRBJ2-6
v_call: TRBV18
cdr3_length: 16
cdr3_aa: CASSLRTGTRANVLTF

d_call: .
j_call: TRBJ1-1
v_call: TRBV7-6
cdr3_length: 14
cdr3_aa: CASSTWGKGAEAFF

d_call: TRBD2
j_call: .
v_call: TRBV29-1
cdr3_length: 11
cdr3_aa: CSGAGEGTQYF

d_call: .
j_call: TRBJ2-7
v_call: TRBV12-3/TRBV12-4
cdr3_length: 13
cdr3_aa: CASRQDDSYEQYF

d_call: .
j_call: TRBJ2-3
v_call: TRBV9
cdr3_length: 14
cdr3_aa: CASTANWGLDTQYF

d_call: .
j_call: TRBJ2-4
v_call: TRBV15
cdr3_length: 16
cdr3_aa: CATSRDYRTAKNIQYF

d_call: .
j_call: TRBJ1-5
v_call: TRBV5-1
cdr3_length: 15
cdr3_aa: CASSLDPSAGQPQHF

d_call: .
j_call: TRBJ2-1
v_call: TRBV7-3
cdr3_length: 14
cdr3_aa: CASSIGLGDDEQFF

d_call: .
j_call: TRBJ1-5
v_call: TRBV20-1
cdr3_length: 16
cdr3_aa: CSAHGSEGTLGQPQHF

d_call: TRBD1
j_call: TRBJ2-5
v_call: TRBV7-6
cdr3_length: 14
cdr3_aa: CASSQRGLQETQYF

d_call: .
j_call: TRBJ2-5
v_call: TRBV6-4
cdr3_length: 13
cdr3_aa: CASSERESNEQYF

d_call: .
j_call: TRBJ2-7
v_call: TRBV6-1
cdr3_length: 14
cdr3_aa: CASTPRDWLYEQYF

d_call: .
j_call: TRBJ2-1
v_call: TRBV20-1
cdr3_length: 12
cdr3_aa: CSPAGGLNEQFF

d_call: TRBD1
j_call: TRBJ2-6
v_call: TRBV24-1
cdr3_length: 17
cdr3_aa: CATRPGTGGYGANVLTF

d_call: .
j_call: TRBJ1-1
v_call: TRBV30
cdr3_length: 14
cdr3_aa: CAWRVTLARTEAFF

d_call: TRBD1
j_call: .
v_call: TRBV2
cdr3_length: 13
cdr3_aa: CASSVDRGNEQYF

d_call: .
j_call: .
v_call: TRBV20-1
cdr3_length: 13
cdr3_aa: CSAGPRMGETQYF

d_call: TRBD1
j_call: TRBJ1-2
v_call: TRBV12-3/TRBV12-4
cdr3_length: 14
cdr3_aa: CASSETGGASFYTF

d_call: .
j_call: TRBJ2-7
v_call: TRBV29-1
cdr3_length: 11
cdr3_aa: CSVGGSLPQYF

d_call: .
j_call: TRBJ2-7
v_call: TRBV5-6
cdr3_length: 15
cdr3_aa: CASRDSGLQPVEQYF

d_call: TRBD1
j_call: TRBJ1-2
v_call: TRBV12-3/TRBV12-4
cdr3_length: 14
cdr3_aa: CASSLLAGGHGYTF

d_call: TRBD2
j_call: TRBJ2-1
v_call: TRBV24-1
cdr3_length: 16
cdr3_aa: CATSDPGTSGRYEQFF

d_call: .
j_call: TRBJ2-3
v_call: TRBV29-1
cdr3_length: 13
cdr3_aa: CSVEDRGRHTQYF

d_call: TRBD1
j_call: TRBJ1-2
v_call: TRBV30
cdr3_length: 16
cdr3_aa: CASRKDRVRGNYGYTF